These T cell receptor beta chains were read from a single sample in a study of CD8 T cells in Susac syndrome. One entry per CDR3 protein results from TCRdb running MiXCR on the immunoSEQ multiplex PCR reads. Among about 290,000 distinct CDR3 sequences listed, roughly 85% were seen once. The specimen sequenced was CD8+ T cells from PBMCs. The receptors were gathered from a human donor with multiple sclerosis. The CDR3 runs from the conserved cysteine through the conserved F or W. D genes are given only for firm matches. Size tells how often a clone was seen (once, few, many) or the class of an expanded clone, and some rows leave it out.

CDR3	DNA	D	V	J	size
CASSRTGGWYEQYF	TGTGCCAGCAGTAGGACAGGGGGCTGGTACGAGCAGTACTTC	TRBD1	TRBV27	TRBJ2-7	-
CASRTTSGMTTNEQFF	TGTGCCAGCAGAACGACTAGCGGGATGACGACCAATGAGCAGTTCTTC	TRBD2	TRBV6-2/TRBV6-3	TRBJ2-1	-
CAISAAGTGLEWDTGELFF	TGTGCCATCAGTGCGGCCGGGACAGGTTTGGAGTGGGACACCGGGGAGCTGTTTTTT	TRBD1	TRBV10-3	TRBJ2-2	-
CASSLGAAGPYNEQFF	TGTGCCAGCAGCTTAGGCGCAGCGGGGCCTTACAATGAGCAGTTCTTC	TRBD2	TRBV11-2	TRBJ2-1	-
CSATGTSAYEQYF	TGCAGTGCAACCGGGACATCAGCCTACGAGCAGTACTTC	-	TRBV20-1	TRBJ2-7	-
CASSLLRMNTEAFF	TGTGCCAGCAGCTTATTAAGAATGAACACTGAAGCTTTCTTT	-	TRBV7-2	TRBJ1-1	-
CASSTLTGGHQPQHF	TGTGCCAGCAGTACACTGACAGGGGGCCATCAGCCCCAGCATTTT	TRBD1	TRBV27	TRBJ1-5	few
CASITDRSANYGYTF	TGTGCCAGCATTACCGACAGGAGCGCTAACTATGGCTACACCTTC	-	TRBV6-2/TRBV6-3	TRBJ1-2	few
CASSQEGLAENNEQFF	TGCGCCAGCAGCCAAGAGGGACTAGCGGAAAACAATGAGCAGTTCTTC	TRBD2	TRBV4-1	TRBJ2-1	-
CASSVVGRVSGELFF	TGCGCCAGCAGTGTTGTGGGAAGAGTTTCCGGGGAGCTGTTTTTT	-	TRBV10-2	TRBJ2-2	once
CASSLVAFGETQYF	TGTGCCAGCAGCTTAGTAGCTTTCGGAGAGACCCAGTACTTC	-	TRBV7-9	TRBJ2-5	-
CASSLGQITTDTQYF	TGCGCCAGCAGCTTGGGGCAGATAACCACAGATACGCAGTATTTT	-	TRBV5-1	TRBJ2-3	-
CASSLDQGYNEQFF	TGTGCCAGCAGCTTAGACCAGGGGTACAATGAGCAGTTCTTC	-	TRBV13	TRBJ2-1	-
CASSEGVSYEQYF	TGTGCCAGCAGTGAGGGGGTAAGCTACGAGCAGTACTTC	-	TRBV6-1	TRBJ2-7	few
CASSFRGSGELFF	TGTGCCAGCAGCTTCAGAGGGTCCGGGGAGCTGTTTTTT	-	TRBV7-9	TRBJ2-2	-
CASSWAGELFF	TGTGCCAGCAGTTGGGCCGGGGAGCTGTTTTTT	-	TRBV6-5	TRBJ2-2	few
CASSTKGTMFYEQFF	TGTGCCAGTAGTACAAAGGGGACCATGTTCTACGAGCAGTTCTTC	-	TRBV19	TRBJ2-1	-
CASSLAGWETQYF	TGTGCCAGCAGCTTAGCCGGCTGGGAGACCCAGTACTTC	-	TRBV7-3	TRBJ2-5	-
CASTGRYEQYF	TGTGCCAGCACAGGGCGTTACGAGCAGTACTTC	-	TRBV2	TRBJ2-7	once
CSARDRTDGGSVYEQYF	TGCAGTGCTAGAGATCGGACTGACGGCGGGAGCGTCTACGAGCAGTACTTC	TRBD2	TRBV20-1	TRBJ2-7	few
CASSYSWDTTFF	TGTGCCAGCAGTTACTCGTGGGATACGACTTTCTTT	-	TRBV6-2/TRBV6-3	TRBJ1-1	-
CASSHAGPSDEQFF	TGTGCCAGCAGCCACGCGGGCCCAAGCGATGAGCAGTTCTTC	-	TRBV27	TRBJ2-1	once
CASSHLVHEQYF	TGCGCCAGCAGTCACTTAGTTCACGAGCAGTACTTC	-	TRBV23-1	TRBJ2-7	few
CASSSLRVQGPTDTQYF	TGTGCCAGCAGCTCCCTCAGGGTACAGGGCCCGACAGATACGCAGTATTTT	-	TRBV7-9	TRBJ2-3	once
CASSASGTGAYEQYF	TGTGCCAGCAGTGCAAGCGGGACGGGGGCCTACGAGCAGTACTTC	TRBD2	TRBV28	TRBJ2-7	few
CASSYRTRGLNTEAFF	TGTGCCAGCAGTTACCGCACCAGGGGGCTGAACACTGAAGCTTTCTTT	TRBD1	TRBV6-5	TRBJ1-1	few
CASLIGNIQYF	TGTGCCAGCCTAATCGGAAACATTCAGTACTTC	-	TRBV11-2	TRBJ2-4	-
CASSVLSGSSYNEQFF	TGTGCCAGTAGTGTTTTGAGCGGAAGCTCCTACAATGAGCAGTTCTTC	-	TRBV19	TRBJ2-1	-
CSALLAGAYEQYF	TGCAGCGCACTGCTTGCCGGTGCCTACGAGCAGTACTTC	-	TRBV29-1	TRBJ2-7	-
CSARGGRNQPQHF	TGCAGTGCTAGGGGAGGGCGAAATCAGCCCCAGCATTTT	-	TRBV20-1	TRBJ1-5	-
CASSALSDLNEQFF	TGTGCCAGCAGCGCCCTATCAGACCTTAATGAGCAGTTCTTC	-	TRBV7-2	TRBJ2-1	once
CSVDPGRSNTGELFF	TGCAGCGTTGACCCGGGACGCTCGAACACCGGGGAGCTGTTTTTT	-	TRBV29-1	TRBJ2-2	-
CASSQETRSSYNEQFF	TGCGCCAGCAGCCAAGAGACCCGAAGCTCCTACAATGAGCAGTTCTTC	-	TRBV4-3	TRBJ2-1	-
CASSLVQDTQYF	TGTGCCAGCAGCTTGGTACAAGATACGCAGTATTTT	-	TRBV5-6	TRBJ2-3	-